Following are 23 T cell receptor beta chains from one sample sequenced in a study of blood T cell repertoires in COVID-19. TCRdb's copy holds only in-frame clones and misses some; the assay was immunoSEQ multiplex PCR. The sample lists around 180,000 clones, 88% occurring once. Sequencing was performed on peripheral blood. These TCRs come from a human donor in a cohort sampled during active COVID-19.

The chain carries TRBV5-6 and TRBJ2-2; 11 nucleotides align to TRBD2. J lost 8 bases, V lost 3 bases, and 6 bases had no gene match. Germline lookup yields CDR1 SGHDT and CDR2 YYEEEE. The CDR3 runs to 15 residues. As DNA, the CDR3 is TGTGCCAGCAGCTCGGGACTAGCGGTTGGTGGGGAGCTGTTTTTT. Protein product: CASSSGLAVGGELFF. Using reference TRBV5-6 and TRBJ2-2 for the parts outside the CDR3, the full variable domain is DAGVTQSPTHLIKTRGQQVTLRCSPKSGHDTVSWYQQALGQGPQFIFQYYEEEERQRGNFPDRFSGHQFPNYSSELNVNALLLGDSALYLCASSSGLAVGGELFFGEGSRLTVL.

This chain uses TRBV9 with TRBJ2-1, with 10 positions matching TRBD2. V lost 0 bases to trimming and J lost 8 bases; unmatched junction nucleotides: 23. Germline lookup yields CDR1 SGDLS and CDR2 YYNGEE. The CDR3 sequence is 21 residues long. CDR3 sequence (DNA): TGTGCCAGCAGCGTAGCTAGCCGCACCCTGGAGAGAACTAGCGGGGACTATGAGCAGTTCTTC. This codes for CASSVASRTLERTSGDYEQFF.

This chain links TRBV4-2 with TRBJ2-2; D ambiguous. This CDR3 region has 16 residues. Germline assignment: CDR1 LGHNA and CDR2 YNFKEQ. V was cut by 4 bases and J by 5 bases, with 17 bases left in between. CDR3 sequence reads: CASSRVGLSETGELFF. For the CDR3, the DNA is TGTGCCAGCAGCCGAGTCGGCCTCTCGGAGACCGGGGAGCTGTTTTTT.

The chain is built from TRBV15 and TRBJ1-1; D unclear. The CDR3 length is 13 residues. CDR1 and CDR2 (germline): LNHNV, YYDKDF (reference sequence). Trimming cost V 0 bases and J 3 bases, with 5 bases left between them. The CDR3 sequence: CATSRDRDTEAFF. The DNA of the CDR3 is TGTGCCACCAGCAGAGATCGGGACACTGAAGCTTTCTTT.

The V and J genes are TRBV2 and TRBJ2-5, with D possibly being TRBD2 (5 bases). V was pared by 4 bases and J by 3 bases, with 12 bases between. In germline, CDR1 is SNHLY, CDR2 FYNNEI. The CDR3 has 14 amino acids. Here the CDR3 reads CASSVERRKETQYF. The CDR3 DNA sequence: TGTGCCAGCAGTGTAGAACGGAGGAAAGAGACCCAGTACTTC.

This rearrangement joins TRBV29-1 to TRBJ1-1, with D uncertain. The CDR3 sequence is 13 residues long. The V end was cut by 5 bases, the J end by 5 bases, with 15 bases between. Germline-derived CDR1 and CDR2 are SQVTM and ANQGSEA. The CDR3 is CSVSTSWETEAFF. DNA of the CDR3: TGCAGCGTTTCGACCTCGTGGGAGACTGAAGCTTTCTTT.

The rearrangement uses TRBV6-5 and TRBJ2-1; 8 positions match TRBD1. The germline gives CDR1 MNHEY, CDR2 SVGAGI. The CDR3 is 15 residues long. V lost 0 bases and J lost 6; bases outside the gene matches: 4. This chain's CDR3 is CASSYSKTGGNEQFF. DNA of the CDR3: TGTGCCAGCAGTTACTCGAAAACAGGGGGCAATGAGCAGTTCTTC.

The chain is built from TRBV9 and TRBJ1-4; D unresolved. Germline-derived CDR1 and CDR2 are SGDLS and YYNGEE. Trimming removed 3 bases at V and 8 bases at J, with 11 bases between. This CDR3 region has 13 residues. The CDR3 reads CASSGPAGEKLFF. In DNA, the CDR3 is TGTGCCAGCAGCGGGCCGGCGGGCGAAAAACTGTTTTTT.

In its sample, this clone was seen a few times. The genes are TRBV7-7 and TRBJ2-7; weak D call: TRBD2 (6 bases). The germline V gene encodes CDR1 SSHAT and CDR2 FNYEAQ (reference sequence). This CDR3 is 15 amino acids long. V was cut by 6 bases and J by 3 bases, with 18 bases left in between. CDR3 nucleotide sequence: TGTGCCAGCAGATACGGAGGGCCCCTCGTCTACGAGCAGTACTTC. Translating gives CASRYGGPLVYEQYF.

In this sample, this clone turned up once. The chain is built from TRBV19 and TRBJ1-5; TRBD1 aligns across 10 bases. Trimming removed 2 bases from V and 0 bases from J; junction bases left unmatched: 10. The V gene's germline CDR1 is LNHDA and CDR2 SQIVND (reference sequence). This CDR3 is built from 19 residues. The CDR3 DNA follows: TGTGCCAGTAGTATACCGGGACAGGGGCCAATTTATAGCAATCAGCCCCAGCATTTT. Translating it yields CASSIPGQGPIYSNQPQHF.

The genes are TRBV11-2 and TRBJ1-2; TRBD1 matches 8 bases. The CDR3 has 15 amino acids. The trim removed 5 bases at V and 3 bases at J, leaving 8 bases unmatched. Looked up from germline, CDR1 is SGHAT and CDR2 is FQNNGV. The CDR3 sequence: CASSPETGVDYGYTF. The DNA for the CDR3 is TGTGCCAGCAGCCCCGAGACAGGGGTGGACTATGGCTACACCTTC. The full variable domain, rest sourced from reference TRBV11-2 and TRBJ1-2, is EAGVAQSPRYKIIEKRQSVAFWCNPISGHATLYWYQQILGQGPKLLIQFQNNGVVDDSQLPKDRFSAERLKGVDSTLKIQPAKLEDSAVYLCASSPETGVDYGYTFGSGTRLTVV.

Only one count was recorded for this clone. The J gene is TRBJ2-7, the V gene TRBV3-1 (or the pseudogene TRBV3-2), with 7 nucleotides matching TRBD2. J gave up 6 bases and V 4 bases, and 6 bases lay outside the gene matches. Germline CDR1 is LGHDT and CDR2 is YNNKEL (reference sequence). The CDR3 length is 13 residues. DNA for the CDR3: TGTGCCAGCAGCCCGGGGACTACTCCCGAGCAGTACTTC. Translated: CASSPGTTPEQYF.

The CDR3, as DNA: TGTGCCACCAGCAGCGGGGGGATAGCGGGTGTTGCCTACGAGCAGTACTTC. Its translation is CATSSGGIAGVAYEQYF. This sequence joins TRBV15 and TRBJ2-7; TRBD2 matches at 7 bases. The CDR3 totals 17 residues. CDR1 is LNHNV, CDR2 YYDKDF, per germline (reference sequence). J was trimmed by 2 bases and V by 3 bases; bases with no gene match: 13.

The CDR3 region is CASSDTGTGIIQTLQNTEAFF. In DNA, the CDR3 is TGTGCCAGCAGTGACACGGGGACAGGGATTATACAGACTTTGCAGAACACTGAAGCTTTCTTT. This chain joins TRBV2 and TRBJ1-1; 9 bases match TRBD1. The CDR3 loop spans 21 amino acids. Germline trimming cut 3 bases from V and 1 base from J; bases unmatched to any gene: 21. Germline assignment: CDR1 SNHLY and CDR2 FYNNEI.

The chain is built from TRBV7-2 and TRBJ2-2, with 7 bases that match TRBD2. The CDR3 length is 14 residues. Germline V lookup: CDR1 SGHTA, CDR2 FQGNSA. After removal of 10 bases from V and 7 bases from J, the junction contained 12 bases not matched to a gene. CDR3 in DNA: TGTGCCACCCGATCCTCGCGGGAGTACGGGGAGCTGTTTTTT. Residues: CATRSSREYGELFF. Combining the CDR3 with reference TRBV7-2 and TRBJ2-2 gives the whole variable domain GAGVSQSPSNKVTEKGKDVELRCDPISGHTALYWYRQSLGQGLEFLIYFQGNSAPDKSGLPSDRFSAERTGGSVSTLTIQRTQQEDSAVYLCATRSSREYGELFFGEGSRLTVL.

This rearrangement joins TRBV10-3 to TRBJ1-6; 7 bases agree with TRBD1. Germline V gene sequence: CDR1 ENHRY, CDR2 SYGVKD. After removal of 10 bases from V and 6 bases from J, the junction contained 12 bases not matched to a gene. This CDR3 has 15 residues. The chain's CDR3 is CATQTTGTVNSPLHF. In DNA form, the CDR3 reads TGTGCCACCCAAACGACCGGGACAGTTAATTCACCCCTCCACTTT.

The J gene is TRBJ2-3, the V gene TRBV5-5, with a possible D match to TRBD1 (6 bases). CDR1 SGHKS and CDR2 YYEKEE come from the germline V gene (reference sequence). Trimming took 0 bases from V and 2 from J, leaving 13 bases between them. The CDR3 is 16 residues long. CDR3 in amino acids: CASSLVSGAFTDTQYF. CDR3 nucleotides: TGTGCCAGCAGCTTGGTTTCAGGGGCCTTCACAGATACGCAGTATTTT.

The chain joins TRBV5-6 to TRBJ2-1; 9 bases line up with TRBD2. Germline loops: CDR1 SGHDT, CDR2 YYEEEE. The junction had 6 bases not matched to a gene; V was cut back by 1 base and J by 4 bases. The CDR3 length is 16 residues. Here the CDR3 reads CASSLSGRGGYNEQFF. The CDR3 DNA sequence: TGTGCCAGCAGCTTGTCAGGGCGGGGGGGATACAATGAGCAGTTCTTC.

The sample holds a few counts of this clone. This rearrangement joins TRBV10-1 to TRBJ2-1; D uncertain. The ends were cut back, 4 bases at V and 8 bases at J, with 9 bases in the middle. The CDR3 loop spans 12 amino acids. Germline loops: CDR1 WNHNN, CDR2 SYGVQD (reference sequence). The DNA of the CDR3 is TGCGCCAGCAGTGTACGTCCAGATGAGCAGTTCTTC. It codes for CASSVRPDEQFF.

The rearrangement joins TRBV5-6 to TRBJ2-3, with 10 positions matching TRBD2. Germline V lookup: CDR1 SGHDT, CDR2 YYEEEE. The J segment lost 2 bases and the V segment lost 3 bases, leaving 6 bases of the junction unmatched. CDR3 length: 16 amino acids. CDR3: CASSSGLAEFTDTQYF. In nucleotides, the CDR3 is TGTGCCAGCAGCTCAGGACTAGCGGAATTCACAGATACGCAGTATTTT.

The V and J genes are TRBV5-1 and TRBJ2-2; D is possibly TRBD1 (6 bases). The CDR3 has 13 amino acids. CDR1 and CDR2 (germline): SGHRS, YFSETQ. Trimming removed 3 bases at V and 7 bases at J, with 10 bases between. The CDR3 region is CASSSQGHGELFF. For the CDR3, the DNA is TGCGCCAGCAGCTCACAGGGTCACGGGGAGCTGTTTTTT.

This clone was detected ten times or more. Here the CDR3 reads CASSQMGRGGEQYF. The CDR3 DNA follows: TGTGCCAGCAGCCAAATGGGGAGAGGTGGCGAGCAGTACTTC. The V and J genes are TRBV14 and TRBJ2-7, with TRBD2 as a possible D gene (5 bases). This CDR3 is built from 14 residues. Germline values: CDR1 SGHDN, CDR2 FVKESK. V was cut by 2 bases and J by 6 bases, with 14 bases left in between.

The gene calls are TRBV4-3 and TRBJ1-6, with TRBD1 identical over 8 bases. The V gene's germline CDR1 is LGHNA and CDR2 YSLEER. This CDR3 is built from 16 residues. V shed 3 bases and J 9 bases; nucleotides not matched to a gene: 10. CDR3 amino acids: CASSHLTEGTGSPLHF. DNA of the CDR3: TGCGCCAGCAGCCACCTGACCGAGGGGACAGGTTCACCCCTCCACTTT.